Detailed here is one TCR beta chain. The sample belongs to a study of blood T cell repertoires in COVID-19. Profiling relied on immunoSEQ multiplex PCR, and the TCRdb table lists in-frame clones only, not all of them. The table records about 83,000 clones, around nine tenths of them present only once. This CDR3 is built from 16 residues. Trimming took 4 bases from V and 0 from J; bases not matched to a gene: 5. Germline V gives CDR1 KGHDR, CDR2 SFDVKD. The source material was peripheral blood. The sequence was obtained from an elderly man with active or convalescent COVID-19. The J gene is TRBJ2-3, the V gene TRBV24-1; TRBD1 aligns across 8 bases. The CDR3 nucleotides are TGTGCCACCAGTGACGACAGGGGACCCAGCACAGATACGCAGTATTTT. It yields the protein CATSDDRGPSTDTQYF.